These 27 T cell receptor beta chains were all obtained from the same sample, sequenced in a study of tumor-infiltrating lymphocytes in primary liver carcinoma. Unsorted whole blood served as the source of blood RNA, and germline DNA was extracted as well. Total RNA amounting to roughly 0.5 ug was the source from which TCR beta cDNA was made with a constant-region primer. Libraries of TCR beta came from three nested multiplex PCR rounds with slightly modified ARM-PCR. The opening two PCR rounds, ten to eleven cycles each, paired TRBV1-TRBV30 forward primers with a C-beta reverse primer. TCRdb redid the calling of the multiplex PCR reads with MiXCR, one entry per CDR3 protein. The repertoire holds nearly 200,000 distinct CDR3 sequences, with around 60% as singletons. Sequenced material: peripheral blood. The receptors here all came from a woman aged 55-69 years with primary liver carcinoma and hepatitis B virus infection.

This clonotype was found a few times. A clone one base away is much larger, so this may be a read error. CDR3 loop: CASSYWTGQATEAFF. In DNA, the CDR3 is TGTGCCAGCAGTTACTGGACAGGCCAAGCGACTGAAGCTTTCTTT. This chain connects TRBV6-6 to TRBJ1-1; TRBD1 agrees at 7 bases. With V trimmed by 1 base and J by 5 bases, 7 bases remained unmatched. The CDR3 has 15 residues. CDR1 and CDR2 from the germline V gene are MNHNY and SVGAGI (reference sequence).

This chain uses TRBV11-3 with TRBJ2-1; 11 bases are shared with TRBD2. The CDR3 sequence is 16 residues long. With V trimmed by 7 bases and J by 3 bases, 8 bases remained unmatched. Germline CDR1 is SGHNT and CDR2 is YENEEA. DNA for the CDR3: TGTGCCAGCATCGTCTCCGGGACTAGCGGCTACAATGAGCAGTTCTTC. Translated: CASIVSGTSGYNEQFF.

This sequence joins TRBV19 and TRBJ1-1, with D possibly TRBD1 on 6 matching bases. Germline CDR1 is LNHDA and CDR2 is SQIVND (reference sequence). This CDR3 is built from 14 residues. V shed 7 bases and J shed 0 bases, with 12 bases lying between them. The CDR3 DNA is TGTGCCAGTAACCACCAGGGGATGAACACTGAAGCTTTCTTT. Its translation is CASNHQGMNTEAFF.

In the case of this clonotype: One junction end does not reproduce the germline sequence, and a read error may be involved. The chain uses TRBV6-5 and TRBJ2-5; tentative D call: TRBD2 (5 bases). The CDR3 length is 16 residues. The germline CDR1 and CDR2 sequences are MNHEY and SVGAGI. Written as DNA, the CDR3 is TGTGCCAGCAGCCCCCTCCCCGGGGTCAGCCAAGAGACTCAGTACTTC. It encodes CASSPLPGVSQETQYF.

The chain has TRBV14 and TRBJ2-2; 10 bases line up with TRBD2. The CDR3 consists of 15 residues. J was trimmed by 5 bases and V by 2 bases; bases with no gene match: 2. Germline V CDR1 and CDR2: SGHDN, FVKESK. CDR3 protein: CASSQSGRVTGELFF. Here the CDR3 DNA reads TGTGCCAGCAGCCAAAGCGGGAGGGTAACCGGGGAGCTGTTTTTT.

As regards this clonotype: At one end, the junction sequence differs from germline, possibly due to a read error. The chain links TRBV5-1 to TRBJ2-2; D tentatively fits TRBD1 or TRBD2 (5 bases each). Germline lookup yields CDR1 SGHRS and CDR2 YFSETQ. The CDR3 has 15 residues. The CDR3 region is CASSLVQGSTGELFF. The CDR3 DNA sequence: TGCGCCAGCAGCCTGGTGCAGGGCTCCACCGGGGAGTTGTTTTTT.

This clonotype was picked up many times. V usage is TRBV10-3 and J usage is TRBJ2-3; D tentatively reads TRBD1 or TRBD2 (6 bases each). The CDR3 contains 15 residues. Trimming removed 3 bases at V and 6 bases at J, with 16 bases between. Germline V gene sequence: CDR1 ENHRY, CDR2 SYGVKD. The CDR3 loop is CAISDAGQVGDTQYF. CDR3 DNA sequence: TGTGCCATCAGTGACGCGGGACAAGTGGGGGATACGCAGTATTTT.

Comment on this clonotype: A junction boundary mismatches the germline segment, possibly from a read error. The V gene is TRBV11-2, the J gene TRBJ2-7; weak D call: TRBD2 (5 bases). The germline V gene has CDR1 SGHAT and CDR2 FQNNGV. This CDR3 comprises 15 residues. In nucleotides, the CDR3 is TGTGCCAGCAGTGACCCTGGAGGTCCTTCCTACGAGAAGTACTTC. The encoded protein is CASSDPGGPSYEKYF. The full variable domain, in which reference TRBV11-2 and TRBJ2-7 provide the parts outside the CDR3, is EAGVAQSPRYKIIEKRQSVAFWCNPISGHATLYWYQQILGQGPKLLIQFQNNGVVDDSQLPKDRFSAERLKGVDSTLKIQPAKLEDSAVYLCASSDPGGPSYEKYFGPGTRLTVT.

Concerning this clonotype: A read error may account for a junction end that differs from germline. This chain uses TRBV11-1 with TRBJ2-1; D is ambiguous. CDR1 and CDR2 from the germline V gene are SGHAT and FQDESV (reference sequence). CDR3 size: 13 residues. The CDR3 is CAISPSRYHEQFF. CDR3 in DNA: TGTGCCATCAGCCCCTCGCGGTATCATGAGCAGTTCTTC.

The sample holds one count of this clonotype. Because it lacks the conserved phenylalanine or tryptophan at the end, this CDR3 is likely a read error. The chain joins TRBV4-1 to TRBJ1-5; the D gene is possibly TRBD1 (5 bases). Trimming took off 1 base at V and 9 bases at J, with 31 bases between the two ends. Germline V gene lookup returns CDR1 MGHRA and CDR2 YSYEKL. The CDR3 runs to 20 residues. CDR3 DNA sequence: TGCGCCAGCAGCCAAGGAGGGGCGGCGGGGAGACGCTTAAATTTAATGCCCCAGCATTGT. Its translation is CASSQGGAAGRRLNLMPQHC.

J is TRBJ2-5 and V is TRBV11-2; maybe TRBD2 (6 bases). The CDR3 runs to 15 residues. Germline V gene data show CDR1 as SGHAT and CDR2 as FQNNGV. V lost 4 bases and J 8 bases, leaving 20 bases between the germline ends. DNA for the CDR3: TGTGCCAGCAGCTCGACTAGAGGGAACGTAGATACCCAGTACTTC. Amino acid sequence: CASSSTRGNVDTQYF.

This rearrangement joins TRBV20-1 to TRBJ1-3; no reliable D call. CDR3 size: 13 residues. Germline CDR1 reads DFQATT; CDR2 reads SNEGSKA (reference sequence). The V and J ends lost 6 bases and 3 bases respectively, with 12 bases between them. CDR3 protein: CSAPMKLGNTIYF. The CDR3 bases are TGCAGTGCCCCGATGAAGCTTGGAAACACCATATATTTT.

The chain combines TRBV29-1 with TRBJ2-1, with TRBD2 matching 14 bases. Germline V CDR1 and CDR2: SQVTM, ANQGSEA. The CDR3 is made up of 21 amino acids. Losses at the gene ends were 5 bases for V and 0 bases for J; bases not matched to a gene: 18. The CDR3 DNA reads TGCAGCGTTCTAGGGTTCCCCGAGACTAGCGGGAGGGCAAGCTCCTACAATGAGCAGTTCTTC. As protein: CSVLGFPETSGRASSYNEQFF.

Points on this clonotype: This may arise from a read error, as a much more abundant clone is one base away. The V call is TRBV12-5, the J call TRBJ2-7; TRBD2 matches at 7 bases. Germline V gives CDR1 LGHNT, CDR2 FRNRAP. This CDR3 is 13 amino acids long. CDR3 in amino acids: CTSASSGTHEQYF. The CDR3 nucleotides are TGTACTAGTGCTTCGAGCGGGACCCACGAGCAGTACTTC.

To note about this clonotype: Because the CDR3 is missing its conserved closing phenylalanine or tryptophan, this is likely a read error. The chain links TRBV11-2 to TRBJ2-5, with unresolved D. The length of the CDR3 is 13 residues. Germline loops: CDR1 SGHAT, CDR2 FQNNGV. The DNA of the CDR3 is TGTGCCAGCAGCCCTCTTATCGGCGAGACACAGTACTCC. Amino acid sequence: CASSPLIGETQYS.

This chain connects TRBV7-3 to TRBJ2-5; 12 bases agree with TRBD1. CDR3 length: 15 residues. V shed 1 base and J 5 bases; nucleotides not matched to a gene: 2. Germline CDR1 SGHTA, CDR2 FQGTGA. The CDR3 nucleotides are TGTGCCAGCAGCTTAATCGGGACAGGGGGCGAGACCCAGTACTTC. This codes for CASSLIGTGGETQYF.

As concerns this clonotype: It is unclear where the CDR3 begins or ends on the DNA, so no DNA is shown, and the CDR3 is as TCRdb lists it. The rearrangement joins TRBV6-1 to TRBJ1-5; the D call in the table, TRBD1, was not verified against the DNA. The CDR3 comprises 21 residues, both ends counted. Germline V gives CDR1 MNHNS, CDR2 SASEGT. CDR3 in amino acids: CASINYRVGTGSAGSNQPQHF.

There are a few counts of this clonotype. J is TRBJ2-1 and V is TRBV4-2; D call uncertain. Germline CDR1 and CDR2: LGHNA and YNFKEQ. The V gene lost 4 bases and the J gene lost 5 bases, with 12 bases spanning the gap. This CDR3 comprises 14 residues. The CDR3 spells CASSPSHGDNEQFF. The CDR3 DNA is TGTGCCAGCAGCCCTTCCCATGGTGACAATGAGCAGTTCTTC.

This clonotype was counted between two and nine times. The rearrangement joins TRBV10-2 to TRBJ1-1, with D unclear. Germline lookup yields CDR1 WSHSY and CDR2 SAAADI. V lost 1 base and J 2 bases, leaving 5 bases between the germline ends. The CDR3 is 13 amino acids. The CDR3 here is CASSEFLNTEAFF. The CDR3 region has the DNA TGCGCCAGCAGTGAGTTTCTAAACACTGAAGCTTTCTTT.

Details on this clonotype: Germline is not matched at one junction end, which may reflect a read error. This chain joins TRBV11-2 and TRBJ1-5, with D maybe TRBD1 (6 bases). This CDR3 comprises 13 residues. Per germline, CDR1 SGHAT and CDR2 FQNNGV. The CDR3 DNA sequence: TGTGCCAGCAGGGCGACAGGCAATCAGCCCCAACATTTT. Its protein is CASRATGNQPQHF.

The chain links TRBV5-1 to TRBJ1-5; no definite D call. Per germline, CDR1 SGHRS and CDR2 YFSETQ. Trimming pared 0 bases from V and 6 bases from J, leaving 10 bases between. This CDR3 region has 14 residues. This chain's CDR3 is CASSLEGGGQPQHF. CDR3 sequence (DNA): TGCGCCAGCAGCTTGGAGGGAGGAGGTCAGCCCCAGCATTTT.

With respect to this clonotype: Given a much more abundant clone one base away, this may be a read error. The chain recombines TRBV6-2 or TRBV6-3 with TRBJ1-1; maybe TRBD1 (6 bases). The CDR3 runs to 15 residues. CDR1 and CDR2 (germline): MNHEY, SVGEGT. The V end was cut by 7 bases, the J end by 1 base, with 16 bases between. The CDR3 DNA reads as TGTGCCAGCATACCCCTCCGGGACAAGAACACTGAAGCTTTCTTT. Its protein product is CASIPLRDKNTEAFF.

This clonotype was recorded at least ten times. The rearrangement links TRBV6-5 to TRBJ2-7, with 7 bases matching TRBD1. The germline V gene encodes CDR1 MNHEY and CDR2 SVGAGI. CDR3 length: 13 amino acids. V gave up 8 bases and J gave up 5 bases; unmatched junction bases: 9. The CDR3 DNA is TGTGCCAGCCGCGAGGGACAGACAAACGAGCAGTACTTC. Residues: CASREGQTNEQYF.

This clonotype was detected only once. One junction end disagrees with the germline gene, perhaps due to a read error. The chain has TRBV11-2 and TRBJ2-1; maybe TRBD2 (5 bases). Germline V gene lookup returns CDR1 SGHAT and CDR2 FQNNGV. The CDR3 totals 16 residues. The CDR3 nucleotides read TGTGCCAGCAGCTTCAAAGCGGAAGGATTGGTGGATGAGCAGCTCTTC. The encoded protein is CASSFKAEGLVDEQLF.

Concerning this clonotype: Mismatch with germline at one junction end may stem from a read error. This chain uses TRBV11-1 with TRBJ2-1; 14 bases line up with TRBD2. The CDR3 consists of 17 residues. Germline CDR1 reads SGHAT; CDR2 reads FQDESV (reference sequence). In DNA, the CDR3 is TGTGACAGCAGCCTGGGACTAGCGGGAGAAGTTGACAATGAGCAGTTCTTC. This translates into CDSSLGLAGEVDNEQFF.

For this clonotype: A much larger clone sits a single nucleotide away, making a read error possible. This rearrangement joins TRBV6-1 to TRBJ2-4; no reliable D call. The CDR3 is 15 amino acids. Germline V CDR1 and CDR2: MNHNS, SASEGT. The DNA for the CDR3 is TGTCCCAGCAGTGGAGTGGCGTTCGCCAAAAACATTCAGTACTTC. Its protein is CPSSGVAFAKNIQYF.

This clonotype was recorded once. This chain connects TRBV30 to TRBJ2-1; 7 bases agree with TRBD2. V was clipped by 1 base and J by 4 bases; unmatched bases: 10. Germline loops: CDR1 GTSNPN, CDR2 SVGIG (reference sequence). The CDR3 has 16 amino acids. This CDR3 reads CAWSGSRSSGYNEQFF. The CDR3 region has the DNA TGTGCCTGGAGTGGATCCCGGTCTAGCGGTTACAATGAGCAGTTCTTC.